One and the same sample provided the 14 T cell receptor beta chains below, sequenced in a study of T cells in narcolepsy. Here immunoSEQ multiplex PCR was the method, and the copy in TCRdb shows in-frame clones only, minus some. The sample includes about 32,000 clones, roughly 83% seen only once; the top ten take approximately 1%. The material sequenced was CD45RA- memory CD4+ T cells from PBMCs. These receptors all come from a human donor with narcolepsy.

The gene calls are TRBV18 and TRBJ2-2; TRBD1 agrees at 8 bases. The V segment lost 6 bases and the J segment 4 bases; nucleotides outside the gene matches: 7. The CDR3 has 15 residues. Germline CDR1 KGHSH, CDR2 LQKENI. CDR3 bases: TGTGCCAGCTCCCCGACAGGGGCAGGCACCGGGGAGCTGTTTTTT. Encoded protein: CASSPTGAGTGELFF.

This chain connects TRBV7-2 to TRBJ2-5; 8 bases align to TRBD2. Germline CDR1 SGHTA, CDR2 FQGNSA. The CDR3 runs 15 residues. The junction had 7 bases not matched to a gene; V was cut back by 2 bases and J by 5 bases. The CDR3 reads CASSLPAGVGETQYF. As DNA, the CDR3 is TGTGCCAGCAGCTTACCAGCGGGAGTTGGGGAGACCCAGTACTTC.

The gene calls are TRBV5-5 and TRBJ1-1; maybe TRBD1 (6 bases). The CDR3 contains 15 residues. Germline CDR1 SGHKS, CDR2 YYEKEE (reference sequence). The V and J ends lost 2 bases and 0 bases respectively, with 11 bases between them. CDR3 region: CASSLSQGMNTEAFF. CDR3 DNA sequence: TGTGCCAGCAGCTTATCCCAGGGGATGAACACTGAAGCTTTCTTT. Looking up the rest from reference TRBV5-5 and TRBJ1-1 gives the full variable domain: DAGVTQSPTHLIKTRGQQVTLRCSPISGHKSVSWYQQVLGQGPQFIFQYYEKEERGRGNFPDRFSARQFPNYSSELNVNALLLGDSALYLCASSLSQGMNTEAFFGQGTRLTVV.

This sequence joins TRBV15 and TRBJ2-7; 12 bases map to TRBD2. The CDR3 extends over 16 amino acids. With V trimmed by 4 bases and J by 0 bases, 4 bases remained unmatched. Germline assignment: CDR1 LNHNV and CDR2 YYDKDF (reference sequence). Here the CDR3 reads CATSTRLAGDSYEQYF. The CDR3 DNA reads TGTGCCACCAGCACCCGACTAGCGGGAGACTCCTACGAGCAGTACTTC.

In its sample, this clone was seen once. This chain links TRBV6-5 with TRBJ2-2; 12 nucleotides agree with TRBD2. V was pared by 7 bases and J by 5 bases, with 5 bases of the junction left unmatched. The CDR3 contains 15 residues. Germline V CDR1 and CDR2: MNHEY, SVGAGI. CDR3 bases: TGTGCCAGCACCCGACTAGCGGGAGATACCGGGGAGCTGTTTTTT. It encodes CASTRLAGDTGELFF.

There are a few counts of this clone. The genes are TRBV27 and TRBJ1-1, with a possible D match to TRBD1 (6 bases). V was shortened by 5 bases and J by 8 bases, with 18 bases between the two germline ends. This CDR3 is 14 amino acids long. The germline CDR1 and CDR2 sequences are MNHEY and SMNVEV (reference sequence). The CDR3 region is CASSGGGQGREAFF. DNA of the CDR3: TGTGCCAGCAGTGGAGGGGGGCAGGGGCGCGAAGCTTTCTTT.

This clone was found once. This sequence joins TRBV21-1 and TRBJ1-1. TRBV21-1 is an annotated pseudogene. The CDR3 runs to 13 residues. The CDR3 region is CASSPRGGTEAFF. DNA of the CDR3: TGTGCCAGCAGCCCCAGGGGGGGCACTGAAGCTTTCTTT.

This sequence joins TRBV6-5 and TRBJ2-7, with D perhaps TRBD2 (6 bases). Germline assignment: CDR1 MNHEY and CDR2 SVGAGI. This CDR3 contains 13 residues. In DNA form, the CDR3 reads TGTGCAGGAGGGTTCCCGGTCCAATACGAGCAGTACTTC. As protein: CAGGFPVQYEQYF.

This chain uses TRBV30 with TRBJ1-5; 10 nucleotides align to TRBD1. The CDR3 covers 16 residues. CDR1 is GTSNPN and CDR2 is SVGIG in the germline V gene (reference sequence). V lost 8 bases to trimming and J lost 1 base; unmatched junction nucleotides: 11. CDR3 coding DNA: TGTGCCCTCGACAGGGGGCCGGGACCGAGCAATCAGCCCCAGCATTTT. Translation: CALDRGPGPSNQPQHF.

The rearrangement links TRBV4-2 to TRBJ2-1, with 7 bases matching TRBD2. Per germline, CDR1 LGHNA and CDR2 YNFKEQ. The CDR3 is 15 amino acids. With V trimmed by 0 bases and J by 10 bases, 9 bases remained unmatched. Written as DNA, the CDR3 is TGTGCCAGCAGCCAAGAACCGGCTAGCGGCCGCGAGCAGTTCTTC. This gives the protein CASSQEPASGREQFF.

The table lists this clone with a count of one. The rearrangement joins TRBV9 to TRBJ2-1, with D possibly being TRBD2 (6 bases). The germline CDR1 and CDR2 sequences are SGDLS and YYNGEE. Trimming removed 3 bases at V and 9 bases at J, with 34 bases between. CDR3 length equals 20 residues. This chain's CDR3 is CASSAPIADWREDPNVEQFF. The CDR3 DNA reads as TGTGCCAGCAGCGCTCCAATTGCGGATTGGCGGGAAGACCCCAATGTTGAGCAGTTCTTC.

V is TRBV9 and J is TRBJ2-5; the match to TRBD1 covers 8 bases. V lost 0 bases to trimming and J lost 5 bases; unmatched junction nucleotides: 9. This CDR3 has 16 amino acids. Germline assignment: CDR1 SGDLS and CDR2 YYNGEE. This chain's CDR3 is CASSVAFGQGRETQYF. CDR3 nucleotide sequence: TGTGCCAGCAGCGTAGCTTTCGGACAGGGCAGGGAGACCCAGTACTTC. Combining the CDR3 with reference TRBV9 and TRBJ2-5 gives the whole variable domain DSGVTQTPKHLITATGQRVTLRCSPRSGDLSVYWYQQSLDQGLQFLIQYYNGEERAKGNILERFSAQQFPDLHSELNLSSLELGDSALYFCASSVAFGQGRETQYFGPGTRLLVL.

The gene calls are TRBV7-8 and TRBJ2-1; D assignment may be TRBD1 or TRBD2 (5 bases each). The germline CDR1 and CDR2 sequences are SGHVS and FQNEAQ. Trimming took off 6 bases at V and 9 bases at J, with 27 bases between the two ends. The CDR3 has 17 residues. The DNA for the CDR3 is TGTGCCAGCAGAAAAGGGGCTAGCTCCCAGGCAGGGAGTGAGCAGTTCTTC. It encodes CASRKGASSQAGSEQFF.

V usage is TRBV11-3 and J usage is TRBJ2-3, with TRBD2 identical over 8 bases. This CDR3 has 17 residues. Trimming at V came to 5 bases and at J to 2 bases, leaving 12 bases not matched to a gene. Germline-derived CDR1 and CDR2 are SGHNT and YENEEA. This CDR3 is CASSPAPGRALTDTQYF. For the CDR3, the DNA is TGTGCCAGCAGCCCTGCCCCCGGGAGGGCCCTCACAGATACGCAGTATTTT.